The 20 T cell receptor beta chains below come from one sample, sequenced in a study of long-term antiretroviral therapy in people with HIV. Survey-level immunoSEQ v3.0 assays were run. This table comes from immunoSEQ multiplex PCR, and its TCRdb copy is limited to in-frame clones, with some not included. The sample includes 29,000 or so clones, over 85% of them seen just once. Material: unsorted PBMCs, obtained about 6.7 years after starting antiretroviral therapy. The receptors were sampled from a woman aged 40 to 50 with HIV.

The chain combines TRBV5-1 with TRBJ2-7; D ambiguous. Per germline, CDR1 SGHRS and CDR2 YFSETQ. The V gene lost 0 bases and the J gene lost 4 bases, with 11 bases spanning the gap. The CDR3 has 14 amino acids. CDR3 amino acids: CASSLGHSGYEQYF. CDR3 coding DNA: TGCGCCAGCAGCTTGGGTCACTCGGGTTACGAGCAGTACTTC.

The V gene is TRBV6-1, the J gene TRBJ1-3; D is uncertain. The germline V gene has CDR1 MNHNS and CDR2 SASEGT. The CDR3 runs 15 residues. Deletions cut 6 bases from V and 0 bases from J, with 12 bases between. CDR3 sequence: CASRPWQSSGNTIYF. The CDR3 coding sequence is TGTGCCAGCAGACCTTGGCAGAGCTCTGGAAACACCATATATTTT.

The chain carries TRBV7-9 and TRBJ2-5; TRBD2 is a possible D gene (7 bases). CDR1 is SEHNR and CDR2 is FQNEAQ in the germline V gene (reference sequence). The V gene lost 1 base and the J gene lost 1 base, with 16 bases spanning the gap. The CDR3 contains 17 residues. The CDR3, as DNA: TGTGCCAGCAGCTTAGATGCGTCGGGGGGCCCCCAAGAGACCCAGTACTTC. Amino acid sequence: CASSLDASGGPQETQYF.

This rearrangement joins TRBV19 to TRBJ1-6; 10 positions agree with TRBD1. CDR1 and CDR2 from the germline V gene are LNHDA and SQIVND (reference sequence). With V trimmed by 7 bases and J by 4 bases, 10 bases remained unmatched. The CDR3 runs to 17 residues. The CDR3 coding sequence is TGTGCCAGTAAGGGCGACAGGGGGCCGTCTTATAATTCACCCCTCCACTTT. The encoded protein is CASKGDRGPSYNSPLHF.

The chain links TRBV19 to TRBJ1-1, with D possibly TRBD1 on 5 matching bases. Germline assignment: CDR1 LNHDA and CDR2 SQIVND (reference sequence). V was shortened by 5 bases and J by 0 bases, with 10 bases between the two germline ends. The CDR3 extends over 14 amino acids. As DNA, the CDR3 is TGTGCCAGTAGTGCGGGACGGCTGAACACTGAAGCTTTCTTT. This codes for CASSAGRLNTEAFF.

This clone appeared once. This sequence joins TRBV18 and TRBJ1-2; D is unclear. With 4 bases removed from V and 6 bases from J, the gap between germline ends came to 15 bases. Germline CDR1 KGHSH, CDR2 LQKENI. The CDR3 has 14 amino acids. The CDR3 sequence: CASSQQREGNGYTF. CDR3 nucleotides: TGTGCCAGCTCACAACAGAGAGAAGGGAATGGCTACACCTTC.

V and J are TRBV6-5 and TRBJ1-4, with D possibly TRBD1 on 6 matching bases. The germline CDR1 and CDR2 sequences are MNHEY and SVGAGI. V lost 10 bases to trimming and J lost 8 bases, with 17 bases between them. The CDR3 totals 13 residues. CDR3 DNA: TGTGCCACGGGGAGGGGGGCGCTGGAAAAACTGTTTTTT. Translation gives CATGRGALEKLFF.

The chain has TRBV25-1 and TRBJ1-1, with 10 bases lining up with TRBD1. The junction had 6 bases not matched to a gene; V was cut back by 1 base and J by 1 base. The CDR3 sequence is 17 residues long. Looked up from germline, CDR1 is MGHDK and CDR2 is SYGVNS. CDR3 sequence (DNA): TGTGCCAGCAGTGAATTGATGGGGACAGGGGCGAACACTGAAGCTTTCTTT. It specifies CASSELMGTGANTEAFF.

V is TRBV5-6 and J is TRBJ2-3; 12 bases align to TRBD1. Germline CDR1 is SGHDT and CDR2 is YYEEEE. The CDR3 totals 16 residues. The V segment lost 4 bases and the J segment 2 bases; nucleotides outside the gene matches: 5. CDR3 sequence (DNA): TGTGCCAGCAGCGGGAAGGGACAGGGGGCCACAGATACGCAGTATTTT. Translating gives CASSGKGQGATDTQYF.

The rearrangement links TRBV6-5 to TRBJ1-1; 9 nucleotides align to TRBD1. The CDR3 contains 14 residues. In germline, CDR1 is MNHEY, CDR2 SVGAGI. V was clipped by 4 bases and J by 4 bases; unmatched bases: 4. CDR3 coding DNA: TGTGCCAGCAGTTCCCCGACAGGGGGCACTGAAGCTTTCTTT. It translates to CASSSPTGGTEAFF.

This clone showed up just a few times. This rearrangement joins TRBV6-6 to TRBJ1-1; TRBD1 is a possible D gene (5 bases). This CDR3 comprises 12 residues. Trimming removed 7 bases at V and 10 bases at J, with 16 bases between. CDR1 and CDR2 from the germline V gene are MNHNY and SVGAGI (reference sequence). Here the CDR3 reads CASIPVAGRAFF. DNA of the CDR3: TGTGCCAGCATCCCTGTTGCGGGGCGAGCTTTCTTT.

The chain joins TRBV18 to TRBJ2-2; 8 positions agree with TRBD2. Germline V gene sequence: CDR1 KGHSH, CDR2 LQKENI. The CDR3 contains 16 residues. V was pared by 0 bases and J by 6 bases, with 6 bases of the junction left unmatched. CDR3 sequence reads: CASSPPTGGAPGELFF. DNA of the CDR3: TGTGCCAGCTCACCACCGACCGGGGGGGCCCCCGGGGAGCTGTTTTTT.

The CDR3 sequence is CASSESGRNGYTF. In nucleotides, the CDR3 is TGTGCCAGCAGTGAGTCAGGGCGGAATGGCTACACCTTC. This chain connects TRBV25-1 to TRBJ1-2; maybe TRBD1 (5 bases). The V gene's germline CDR1 is MGHDK and CDR2 SYGVNS. The V end lost 3 bases, the J end lost 6 bases, and 11 bases lay between the germline ends. The CDR3 is made up of 13 amino acids.

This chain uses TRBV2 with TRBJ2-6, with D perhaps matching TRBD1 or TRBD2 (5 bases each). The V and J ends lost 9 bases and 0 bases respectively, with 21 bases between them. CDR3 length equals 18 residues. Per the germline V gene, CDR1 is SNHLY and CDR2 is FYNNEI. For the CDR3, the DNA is TGTGCCAGAACAGGAACCGGGATCGAGAACTCTGGGGCCAACGTCCTGACTTTC. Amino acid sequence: CARTGTGIENSGANVLTF.

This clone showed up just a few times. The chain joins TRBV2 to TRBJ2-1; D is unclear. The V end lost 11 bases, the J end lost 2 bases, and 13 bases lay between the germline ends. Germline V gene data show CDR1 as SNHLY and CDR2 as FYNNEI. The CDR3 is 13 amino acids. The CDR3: CALGRRTYNEQFF. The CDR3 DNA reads TGTGCCCTCGGACGGCGAACCTACAATGAGCAGTTCTTC.

CDR3 in DNA: TGTGCCTGGAGTGTACTGGGTACCGGGGAGCTGTTTTTT. Translating gives CAWSVLGTGELFF. The V gene is TRBV30, the J gene TRBJ2-2; D gene ambiguous. The CDR3 runs 13 residues. CDR1 and CDR2 from the germline V gene are GTSNPN and SVGIG (reference sequence). V lost 0 bases to trimming and J lost 5 bases, with 7 bases between them.

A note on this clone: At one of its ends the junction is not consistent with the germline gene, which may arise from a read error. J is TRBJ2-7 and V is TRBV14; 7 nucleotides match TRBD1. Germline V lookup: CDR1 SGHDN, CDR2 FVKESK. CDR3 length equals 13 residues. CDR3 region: CASSPNDRARLNF. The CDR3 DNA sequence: TGTGCCAGCAGCCCTAACGACAGGGCCCGGTTAAACTTC. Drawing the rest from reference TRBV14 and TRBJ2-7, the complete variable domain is EAGVTQFPSHSVIEKGQTVTLRCDPISGHDNLYWYRRVMGKEIKFLLHFVKESKQDESGMPNNRFLAERTGGTYSTLKVQPAELEDSGVYFCASSPNDRARLNFGPGTRLTVT.

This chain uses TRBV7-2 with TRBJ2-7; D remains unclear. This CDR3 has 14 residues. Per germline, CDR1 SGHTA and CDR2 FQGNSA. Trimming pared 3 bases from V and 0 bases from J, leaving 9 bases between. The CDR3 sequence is CASSFRESSYEQYF. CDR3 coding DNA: TGTGCCAGCAGCTTCAGAGAAAGCTCCTACGAGCAGTACTTC.

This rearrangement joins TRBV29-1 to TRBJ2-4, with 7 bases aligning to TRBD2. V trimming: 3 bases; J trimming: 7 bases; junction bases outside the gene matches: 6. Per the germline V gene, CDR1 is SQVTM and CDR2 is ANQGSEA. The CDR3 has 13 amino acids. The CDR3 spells CSVDSGGGNIQYF. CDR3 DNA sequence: TGCAGCGTTGATAGTGGGGGGGGGAACATTCAGTACTTC.

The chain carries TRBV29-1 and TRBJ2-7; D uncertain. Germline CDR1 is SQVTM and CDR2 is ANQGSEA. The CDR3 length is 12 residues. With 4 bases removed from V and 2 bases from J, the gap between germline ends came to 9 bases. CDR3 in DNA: TGCAGCGTTGGGTCTAGTCCCTACGAGCAGTACTTC. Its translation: CSVGSSPYEQYF.